Detailed here is one TCR beta chain. Its specificity is not known. The data are from a study of human CD8 memory T cell subsets. This CDR3 is 12 amino acids long. The germline gives CDR1 SEHNR, CDR2 FQNEAQ (reference sequence). Notes on the study in general: Estimation with Chao1 suggested higher diversity among stem-like memory T cells relative to precursor exhausted T cells. Whereas effector memory cells differed, stem-like memory and precursor exhausted T cells had comparably high diversity. Stem-like memory and precursor exhausted T cell repertoires overlapped minimally with each other.

Sequencing libraries of TCR beta were made by UMI-labeled 5' RACE. TCRdb re-called the 5' RACE reads and catalogs CDR3 proteins one per entry, DNA excluded. The table lists 9,000 to 13,000 distinct CDR3 sequences. The rearrangement uses TRBV7-9 and TRBJ2-1. Sequenced material: CD8+ T cells from PBMCs. The TCR comes from a human donor in good health. CDR3 region: CASSLASHEQFF.